This TCR beta chain is from a study of read filtering for tumor transcriptome and immune sequencing. As for the study in general: Per sample, TCR-region reads ranged about 3.5 to 11 million by IR-seq, about 80 to 1,400 by RNA-seq. Study-level findings and limits: This fraction held mixed bone marrow immune cells after CD138-negative sorting.

This clonotype has at least ten counts. Its antigen is as yet unknown. The library was built from 400 ng RNA with molecular barcoded adaptors for alpha/delta and beta/gamma chains. TCRdb reanalysed the reads using MiXCR and keeps one entry per CDR3 protein. This table has some 120,000 distinct CDR3 sequences, over 10% appearing once. Germline values: CDR1 MDHEN, CDR2 SYDVKM. This CDR3 contains 15 residues. V was pared by 6 bases and J by 6 bases, with 9 bases of the junction left unmatched. The sequence derives from a donor at least 40 years old with multiple myeloma. Sequenced: a population of CD138-negative cells sorted from bone marrow. The J gene is TRBJ2-1, the V gene TRBV28; 9 positions match TRBD1. The CDR3 region is CASSKPGQGFNEQFF. The CDR3, as DNA: TGTGCCAGCAGCAAACCGGGACAGGGCTTCAATGAGCAGTTCTTC.